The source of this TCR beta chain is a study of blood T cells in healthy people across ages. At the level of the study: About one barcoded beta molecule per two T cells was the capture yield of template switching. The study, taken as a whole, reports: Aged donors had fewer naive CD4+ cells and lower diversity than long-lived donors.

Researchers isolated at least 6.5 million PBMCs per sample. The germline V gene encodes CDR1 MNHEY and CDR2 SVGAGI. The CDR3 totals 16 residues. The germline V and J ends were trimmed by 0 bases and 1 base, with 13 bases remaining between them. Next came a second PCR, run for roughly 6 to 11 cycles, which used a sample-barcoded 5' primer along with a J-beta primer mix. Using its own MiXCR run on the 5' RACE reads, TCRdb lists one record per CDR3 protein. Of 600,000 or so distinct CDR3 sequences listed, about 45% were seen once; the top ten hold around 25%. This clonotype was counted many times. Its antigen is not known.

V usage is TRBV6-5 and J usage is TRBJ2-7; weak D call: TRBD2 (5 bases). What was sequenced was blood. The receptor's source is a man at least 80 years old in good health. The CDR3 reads CASSYSYSGKSYEQYF. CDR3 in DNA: TGTGCCAGCAGTTACTCGTATTCCGGGAAGTCCTACGAGCAGTACTTC.